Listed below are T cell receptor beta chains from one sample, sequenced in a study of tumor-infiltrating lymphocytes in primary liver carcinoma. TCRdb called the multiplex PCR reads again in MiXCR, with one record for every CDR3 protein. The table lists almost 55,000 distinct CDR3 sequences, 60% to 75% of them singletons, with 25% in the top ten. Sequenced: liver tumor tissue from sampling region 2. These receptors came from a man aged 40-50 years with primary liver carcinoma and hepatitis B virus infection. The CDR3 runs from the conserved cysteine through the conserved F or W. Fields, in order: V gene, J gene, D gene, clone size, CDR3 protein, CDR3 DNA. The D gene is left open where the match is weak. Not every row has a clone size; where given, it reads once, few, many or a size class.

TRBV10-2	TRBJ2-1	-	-	CDSSEDPLYNGQFF	TGCGACAGCAGTGAAGACCCCTTATACAATGGGCAGTTCTTC
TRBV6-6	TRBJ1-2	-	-	CANSYSSELTF	TGTGCGAACAGTTACTCGAGTGAGCTCACCTTC
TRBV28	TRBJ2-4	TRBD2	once	CASSSPGTSGNNIQYF	TGTGCTAGCAGTTCCCCCGGGACTAGCGGCAATAACATTCAGTACTTC
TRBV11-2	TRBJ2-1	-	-	CASSLNDAYEQF	TGTGCCAGCAGCTTAAATGATGCCTATGAGCAGTTC
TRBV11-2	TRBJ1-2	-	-	CARRLEGSYGYTF	TGTGCCAGACGCTTAGAGGGGAGCTATGGCTACACCTTC
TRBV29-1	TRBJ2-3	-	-	CSVAPEQLTDTQYF	TGTAGCGTCGCCCCGGAACAGCTCACAGATACGCAGTATTTT
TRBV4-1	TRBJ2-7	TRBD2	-	CASSQLRLAGGDKQYF	TGCGCCAGCAGCCAACTCAGATTAGCGGGAGGGGACAAGCAGTACTTC
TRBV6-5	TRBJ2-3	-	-	CASSYLYGRRTYTQYF	TGTGCCAGCAGTTACCTCTACGGCAGACGCACATATACGCAGTATTTT
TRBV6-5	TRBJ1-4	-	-	CASRIGSGDEKLFF	TGTGCCAGCAGAATAGGGAGCGGTGATGAAAAACTGTTTTTT
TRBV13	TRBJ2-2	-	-	CTGSSVSANTGELFF	TGTACCGGCAGCTCCGTCAGTGCGAACACCGGGGAGCTGTTTTTT
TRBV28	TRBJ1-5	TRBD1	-	CASTLGYRGLQPQHF	TGTGCCAGCACTTTAGGGTACAGGGGGCTTCAGCCCCAGCATTTT
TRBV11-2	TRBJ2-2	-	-	CAGSLVALARTGKLFF	TGTGCCGGTAGCTTAGTGGCGCTAGCGAGAACCGGGAAGCTGTTTTTT